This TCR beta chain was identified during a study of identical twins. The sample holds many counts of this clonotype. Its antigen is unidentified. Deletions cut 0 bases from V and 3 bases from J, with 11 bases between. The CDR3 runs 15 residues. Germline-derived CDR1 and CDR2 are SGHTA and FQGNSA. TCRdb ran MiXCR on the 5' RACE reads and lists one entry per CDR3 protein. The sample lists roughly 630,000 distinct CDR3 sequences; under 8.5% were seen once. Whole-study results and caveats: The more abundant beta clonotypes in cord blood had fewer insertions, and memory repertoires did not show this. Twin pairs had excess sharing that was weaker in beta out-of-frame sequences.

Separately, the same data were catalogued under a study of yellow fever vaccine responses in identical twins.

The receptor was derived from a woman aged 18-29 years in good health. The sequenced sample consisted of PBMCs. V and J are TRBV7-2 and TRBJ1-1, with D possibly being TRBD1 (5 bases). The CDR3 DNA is TGTGCCAGCAGCTTAGCGTCAGGGTTGTACACTGAAGCTTTCTTT. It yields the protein CASSLASGLYTEAFF.